These 21 T cell receptor beta chains came from one sample sequenced in a study of shared clonotypes between healthy human individuals. Here immunoSEQ multiplex PCR was the method, and the copy in TCRdb shows in-frame clones only, minus some. The sample records approximately 2.4 million clones, nearly 97% being singletons. The sequenced sample consisted of naive CD4+ T cells sorted from blood. As for subset: CD45RA+ positively selected. These receptors originate from a man younger than 35 in good health.

The V call is TRBV7-2, the J call TRBJ1-1, with a possible D match to TRBD1 (6 bases). This CDR3 region has 14 residues. In germline, CDR1 is SGHTA, CDR2 FQGNSA. Trimming left V 0 bases short and J 4 bases short, with 9 bases between. Here the CDR3 reads CASSLAGAGTEAFF. In DNA form, the CDR3 reads TGTGCCAGCAGCTTAGCGGGGGCGGGCACTGAAGCTTTCTTT.

This clone was detected once. The rearrangement joins TRBV10-3 to TRBJ2-7; TRBD2 matches 9 bases. V shed 8 bases, J shed 2 bases, and the junction held 7 bases outside the gene matches. Germline lookup yields CDR1 ENHRY and CDR2 SYGVKD. This CDR3 has 14 residues. The CDR3 bases are TGTGCCATCGCCGCTAGCGGGGTCGCCTACGAGCAGTACTTC. Amino acids: CAIAASGVAYEQYF.

The V and J genes are TRBV4-1 and TRBJ1-5; D call uncertain. Trimming removed 0 bases from V and 9 bases from J, with 15 bases in between. Germline V gene data show CDR1 as MGHRA and CDR2 as YSYEKL. This CDR3 region has 15 residues. CDR3 in amino acids: CASSQDAADRRPQHF. DNA of the CDR3: TGCGCCAGCAGCCAAGATGCGGCTGATAGACGGCCCCAGCATTTT.

This sequence joins TRBV7-2 and TRBJ1-6; D gene ambiguous. V lost 5 bases and J 0 bases, leaving 11 bases between the germline ends. The length of the CDR3 is 16 residues. Germline V gives CDR1 SGHTA, CDR2 FQGNSA. CDR3 region: CASSHQASSYNSPLHF. The CDR3 DNA follows: TGTGCCAGCAGCCACCAGGCGAGCTCCTATAATTCACCCCTCCACTTT.

The chain links TRBV18 to TRBJ2-5; the D gene is possibly TRBD1 (5 bases). CDR3 size: 15 residues. Germline assignment: CDR1 KGHSH and CDR2 LQKENI. V was pared by 3 bases and J by 4 bases, with 15 bases between. The CDR3 here is CASSPLQGEGETQYF. CDR3 nucleotides: TGTGCCAGCTCACCTCTCCAGGGTGAAGGAGAGACCCAGTACTTC.

Details on this clone: This same CDR3 is encoded by further DNA sequences in the sample. The chain couples TRBV10-3 to TRBJ2-7; 9 bases map to TRBD2. Germline CDR1 is ENHRY and CDR2 is SYGVKD. CDR3 size: 15 residues. With V trimmed by 3 bases and J by 0 bases, 3 bases remained unmatched. Here the CDR3 reads CAISESGGNSYEQYF. The CDR3 bases are TGTGCCATCAGTGAAAGCGGGGGGAACTCCTACGAGCAGTACTTC.

The rearrangement uses TRBV5-1 and TRBJ2-7; perhaps TRBD1 as D (6 bases). Per the germline V gene, CDR1 is SGHRS and CDR2 is YFSETQ. V dropped 6 bases and J dropped 2 bases, with 15 bases sitting between them. The CDR3 loop spans 14 amino acids. DNA of the CDR3: TGCGCCAGCACCCCCCAGGGGCTCGCCTACGAGCAGTACTTC. Translation: CASTPQGLAYEQYF. Using reference TRBV5-1 and TRBJ2-7 for the parts outside the CDR3, the full variable domain is KAGVTQTPRYLIKTRGQQVTLSCSPISGHRSVSWYQQTPGQGLQFLFEYFSETQRNKGNFPGRFSGRQFSNSRSEMNVSTLELGDSALYLCASTPQGLAYEQYFGPGTRLTVT.

With regard to this clone: Other DNA variants within this sample encode the same CDR3. V is TRBV6-6 and J is TRBJ1-6; D is undetermined. Germline values: CDR1 MNHNY, CDR2 SVGAGI (reference sequence). The CDR3 is 11 amino acids. V lost 5 bases to trimming and J lost 7 bases, with 3 bases between them. In nucleotides, the CDR3 is TGTGCCAGCAGTGGGAATTCACCCCTCCACTTT. Its translation is CASSGNSPLHF.

This chain joins TRBV15 and TRBJ2-2; 11 nucleotides line up with TRBD1. Germline V gene sequence: CDR1 LNHNV, CDR2 YYDKDF (reference sequence). This CDR3 spans 19 amino acids. Trimming removed 1 base from V and 3 bases from J; junction bases left unmatched: 10. CDR3 amino acids: CATSRGDRGWTSDTGELFF. CDR3 DNA: TGTGCCACCAGCAGAGGGGACAGGGGGTGGACCTCGGACACCGGGGAGCTGTTTTTT.

This rearrangement joins TRBV11-2 to TRBJ2-7; possibly TRBD1 for D (6 bases). The germline CDR1 and CDR2 sequences are SGHAT and FQNNGV. V gave up 8 bases and J gave up 0 bases, with 17 bases separating them. The length of the CDR3 is 15 residues. CDR3 residues: CASGTGTSSSYEQYF. CDR3 in DNA: TGTGCCAGCGGAACCGGGACATCGAGCTCCTACGAGCAGTACTTC.

On this clone: At the DNA level, this CDR3 is encoded by other sequences in the same sample as well. The V and J genes are TRBV7-2 and TRBJ2-5; 7 bases fit TRBD1. With 4 bases clipped from V and 3 bases from J, the junction kept 5 bases outside the gene matches. From germline, CDR1 is SGHTA and CDR2 FQGNSA. The CDR3 is 14 amino acids. CDR3 coding DNA: TGTGCCAGCAGCTCCGGGACAGTTAAAGAGACCCAGTACTTC. Translating gives CASSSGTVKETQYF.

This clone is a singleton in its sample. The chain combines TRBV2 with TRBJ1-1, with D possibly TRBD1 on 6 matching bases. The germline V gene has CDR1 SNHLY and CDR2 FYNNEI. Trimming removed 4 bases from V and 1 base from J, with 10 bases in between. There are 14 residues in the CDR3. The CDR3 coding sequence is TGTGCCAGCAGTGGGGGGGCCCCGAACACTGAAGCTTTCTTT. Encoded protein: CASSGGAPNTEAFF.

The genes are TRBV10-3 and TRBJ1-1, with 8 positions matching TRBD1. This CDR3 is 14 amino acids long. With 5 bases clipped from V and 6 bases from J, the junction kept 8 bases outside the gene matches. CDR1 is ENHRY and CDR2 is SYGVKD in the germline V gene. CDR3 amino acids: CAISRSTGEAEAFF. CDR3 coding DNA: TGTGCCATCAGTAGATCGACAGGGGAGGCTGAAGCTTTCTTT.

This chain links TRBV7-6 with TRBJ1-4; 7 nucleotides agree with TRBD1. Looked up from germline, CDR1 is SGHVS and CDR2 is FNYEAQ. V dropped 6 bases and J dropped 7; count of bases not matched to a gene: 11. The CDR3 has 15 amino acids. CDR3 in DNA: TGTGCCAGCAGAAGACAGGGCGACCGTGGTGAAAAACTGTTTTTT. Protein product: CASRRQGDRGEKLFF.

This chain connects TRBV6-5 to TRBJ1-4; no definite D call. The CDR3 length is 15 residues. Germline CDR1 is MNHEY and CDR2 is SVGAGI. The V and J ends lost 6 bases and 13 bases respectively, with 24 bases between them. In DNA form, the CDR3 reads TGTGCCAGCAGCCCCAGTTTCCGCGAGACTACGGGACTGTTTTTT. This gives the protein CASSPSFRETTGLFF.

The chain recombines TRBV18 with TRBJ2-1; 10 bases agree with TRBD2. There are 17 residues in the CDR3. The junction had 10 bases not matched to a gene; V was cut back by 0 bases and J by 8 bases. Germline V gives CDR1 KGHSH, CDR2 LQKENI. CDR3 amino acids: CASSPPSGGALGYEQFF. DNA of the CDR3: TGTGCCAGCTCACCACCAAGCGGGGGGGCCTTAGGATATGAGCAGTTCTTC.

The chain has TRBV10-3 and TRBJ1-1; weak D call: TRBD1 (5 bases). This CDR3 is built from 14 residues. Deletions cut 11 bases from V and 3 bases from J, with 19 bases between. Germline CDR1 is ENHRY and CDR2 is SYGVKD. This CDR3 reads CALRAFGTDTEAFF. The CDR3 nucleotides are TGTGCCCTGCGGGCCTTCGGGACGGACACTGAAGCTTTCTTT.

The rearrangement uses TRBV6-1 and TRBJ1-1; unclear D gene. This CDR3 region has 13 residues. Germline CDR1 is MNHNS and CDR2 is SASEGT. Trimming left V 3 bases short and J 6 bases short, with 11 bases between. This chain's CDR3 is CASSDGGLPEAFF. CDR3 DNA: TGTGCCAGCAGTGACGGTGGATTGCCTGAAGCTTTCTTT.

This clone was found once. Other DNA sequences of this sample code for an identical CDR3. The chain has TRBV5-1 and TRBJ2-2, with TRBD2 matching 10 bases. CDR1 SGHRS and CDR2 YFSETQ come from the germline V gene. V shed 3 bases and J 7 bases; nucleotides not matched to a gene: 3. The CDR3 runs 14 residues. The CDR3 reads CASSSTSGVGELFF. DNA of the CDR3: TGCGCCAGCAGCTCCACTAGCGGGGTCGGGGAGCTGTTTTTT. Looking up the rest from reference TRBV5-1 and TRBJ2-2 gives the full variable domain: KAGVTQTPRYLIKTRGQQVTLSCSPISGHRSVSWYQQTPGQGLQFLFEYFSETQRNKGNFPGRFSGRQFSNSRSEMNVSTLELGDSALYLCASSSTSGVGELFFGEGSRLTVL.

V gene TRBV4-1 combines with J gene TRBJ1-1; D is undetermined. This CDR3 is built from 16 residues. V lost 0 bases and J lost 0, with 11 bases in between. Germline V gene sequence: CDR1 MGHRA, CDR2 YSYEKL. The CDR3 loop reads CASSQERWNMNTEAFF. DNA of the CDR3: TGCGCCAGCAGCCAAGAGCGGTGGAACATGAACACTGAAGCTTTCTTT.

J is TRBJ1-1 and V is TRBV4-1; 7 bases agree with TRBD1. This CDR3 region has 17 residues. Unmatched junction bases numbered 12, after V lost 1 base and J lost 4 bases. The germline CDR1 and CDR2 sequences are MGHRA and YSYEKL. The CDR3 DNA is TGCGCCAGCAGCCAAGCTCGAAGGGGGCGAAAGGGCACTGAAGCTTTCTTT. Translated, it gives CASSQARRGRKGTEAFF.